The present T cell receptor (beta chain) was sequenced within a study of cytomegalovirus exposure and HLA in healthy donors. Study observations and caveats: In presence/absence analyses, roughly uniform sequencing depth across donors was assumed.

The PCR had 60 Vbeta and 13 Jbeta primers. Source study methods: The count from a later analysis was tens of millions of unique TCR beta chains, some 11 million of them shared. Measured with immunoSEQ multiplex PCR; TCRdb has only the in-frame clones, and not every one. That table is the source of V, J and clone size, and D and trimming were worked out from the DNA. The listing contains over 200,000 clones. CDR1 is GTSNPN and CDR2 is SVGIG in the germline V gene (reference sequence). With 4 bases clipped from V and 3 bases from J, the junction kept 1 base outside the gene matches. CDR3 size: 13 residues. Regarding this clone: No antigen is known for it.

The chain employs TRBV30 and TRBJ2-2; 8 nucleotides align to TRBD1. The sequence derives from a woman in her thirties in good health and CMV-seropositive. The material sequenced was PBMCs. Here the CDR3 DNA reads TGTGCCTGGATCAGGGGGCACACCGGGGAGCTGTTTTTT. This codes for CAWIRGHTGELFF. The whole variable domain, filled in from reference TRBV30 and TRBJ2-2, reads SQTIHQWPATLVQPVGSPLSLECTVEGTSNPNLYWYRQAAGRGLQLLFYSVGIGQISSEVPQNLSASRPQDRQFILSSKKLLLSDSGFYLCAWIRGHTGELFFGEGSRLTVL.